These 26 T cell receptor beta chains were sequenced from one sample in a study of healthy donors' naive CD4 and CD8 T cells. A linear amplification protocol produced the TCR libraries from roughly 480 ng of total RNA. TCRdb ran MiXCR on the reads and lists one entry per CDR3 protein. The table records roughly 200,000 distinct CDR3 sequences, 65% to 75% of them present only once. Input material: naive CD4+ and CD8+ T cells sorted from blood, pooled from several donors. All receptors come from a pool of human donors in good health; the sample pools cells from several healthy donors.

The rearrangement joins TRBV5-4 to TRBJ2-1; 7 bases are a match to TRBD2. Trimming removed 1 base from V and 6 bases from J; junction bases left unmatched: 7. CDR1 and CDR2 from the germline V gene are SGHNT and YYREEE (reference sequence). This CDR3 region has 15 residues. The CDR3 nucleotides are TGTGCCAGCAGCTTGAGGCGGGAGACGGGCAATGAGCAGTTCTTC. Translating gives CASSLRRETGNEQFF.

The genes are TRBV4-1 and TRBJ2-5, with 8 positions matching TRBD2. The length of the CDR3 is 16 residues. Per germline, CDR1 MGHRA and CDR2 YSYEKL. The V and J ends lost 1 base and 5 bases, in that order; junction bases with no gene match: 9. DNA of the CDR3: TGCGCCAGCAGCCAAGTAGCGGCAGCGGGGGTGGAGACCCAGTACTTC. Its translation is CASSQVAAAGVETQYF.

The genes are TRBV29-1 and TRBJ2-7; no definite D call. The CDR3 length is 14 residues. Germline V lookup: CDR1 SQVTM, CDR2 ANQGSEA. V lost 0 bases and J lost 4, with 13 bases in between. The CDR3 reads CSVEEREGGYEQYF. CDR3 sequence (DNA): TGCAGCGTTGAAGAAAGGGAAGGTGGATACGAGCAGTACTTC.

In this sample, this clonotype turned up once. The genes are TRBV4-3 and TRBJ1-3; the D gene is possibly TRBD1 (6 bases). This CDR3 contains 15 residues. Looked up from germline, CDR1 is LGHNA and CDR2 is YSLEER. V dropped 10 bases and J dropped 1 base, with 17 bases sitting between them. The CDR3 nucleotides are TGCGCCACCTCCCCCAGGGGCCTTTCTGGAAACACCATATATTTT. Translated, it gives CATSPRGLSGNTIYF.

The table lists this clonotype with a few counts. J is TRBJ2-7 and V is TRBV29-1; no reliable D call. The CDR3 extends over 11 amino acids. Trimming pared 6 bases from V and 3 bases from J, leaving 9 bases between. Looked up from germline, CDR1 is SQVTM and CDR2 is ANQGSEA. CDR3 DNA sequence: TGCAGCGTAGTGGAGATCTACGAGCAGTACTTC. Protein sequence: CSVVEIYEQYF.

This clonotype came up a few times. V and J are TRBV27 and TRBJ2-5; a possible D gene is TRBD2 (5 bases). Trimming shortened V by 8 bases and J by 0 bases, and 10 bases separated the two germline ends. The CDR3 has 13 residues. Germline V CDR1 and CDR2: MNHEY, SMNVEV (reference sequence). CDR3 region: CASGPGYQETQYF. In DNA form, the CDR3 reads TGTGCCAGCGGGCCGGGGTACCAAGAGACCCAGTACTTC.

The gene calls are TRBV19 and TRBJ2-7, with 8 bases fitting TRBD1. The CDR3 has 15 residues. Trimming removed 7 bases from V and 3 bases from J; junction bases left unmatched: 11. Germline V gene lookup returns CDR1 LNHDA and CDR2 SQIVND (reference sequence). The CDR3 sequence is CASNDRGRPDYEQYF. CDR3 sequence (DNA): TGTGCCAGTAACGACAGGGGACGCCCTGACTACGAGCAGTACTTC.

The V call is TRBV29-1, the J call TRBJ1-2; no reliable D call. The ends were cut back, 3 bases at V and 3 bases at J, with 2 bases in the middle. Looked up from germline, CDR1 is SQVTM and CDR2 is ANQGSEA. There are 10 residues in the CDR3. This chain's CDR3 is CSVEDYGYTF. CDR3 bases: TGCAGCGTTGAGGACTATGGCTACACCTTC.

This clonotype has just one count. In DNA, the CDR3 is TGTGCCAGTAGTATACGAAATGAAGCTTTCTTT. The encoded protein is CASSIRNEAFF. The chain has TRBV19 and TRBJ1-1, with D unclear. Trimming cost V 2 bases and J 7 bases, with 5 bases left between them. Germline CDR1 LNHDA, CDR2 SQIVND (reference sequence). The CDR3 extends over 11 amino acids. Full variable domain (remainder filled in from reference TRBV19 and TRBJ1-1): DGGITQSPKYLFRKEGQNVTLSCEQNLNHDAMYWYRQDPGQGLRLIYYSQIVNDFQKGDIAEGYSVSREKKESFPLTVTSAQKNPTAFYLCASSIRNEAFFGQGTRLTVV.

The V gene is TRBV6-5, the J gene TRBJ2-7; D may be TRBD1 (6 bases). V lost 5 bases to trimming and J lost 0 bases, with 23 bases between them. The CDR3 runs 18 residues. Looked up from germline, CDR1 is MNHEY and CDR2 is SVGAGI. The chain's CDR3 is CASSLYNLIQGSSYEQYF. Written as DNA, the CDR3 is TGTGCCAGCAGTCTCTATAATCTAATACAGGGCAGCTCCTACGAGCAGTACTTC.

The chain links TRBV6-5 to TRBJ2-7; perhaps TRBD2 as D (5 bases). V lost 4 bases, J lost 2 bases, and 15 bases lay in between. CDR3 length: 15 residues. CDR1 and CDR2 (germline): MNHEY, SVGAGI. The DNA of the CDR3 is TGTGCCAGCAGTTTTGGTGGGTTCGGGGCCTACGAGCAGTACTTC. Translated: CASSFGGFGAYEQYF.

The chain is built from TRBV6-5 and TRBJ1-6; 8 nucleotides align to TRBD1. Germline assignment: CDR1 MNHEY and CDR2 SVGAGI. Trimming cost V 4 bases and J 6 bases; bases outside gene matches: 8. CDR3 size: 16 residues. The CDR3 DNA follows: TGTGCCAGCAGTTTAGAACGGACAGGGCGTAATTCACCCCTCCACTTT. Its protein is CASSLERTGRNSPLHF.

CDR3 sequence: CASSIAGDAHNQPQHF. Written as DNA, the CDR3 is TGTGCCAGTAGTATAGCCGGGGATGCCCACAATCAGCCCCAGCATTTT. V usage is TRBV19 and J usage is TRBJ1-5, with no clear D. The CDR3 is made up of 16 amino acids. Germline-derived CDR1 and CDR2 are LNHDA and SQIVND (reference sequence). The V end was cut by 1 base, the J end by 3 bases, with 13 bases between.

This rearrangement joins TRBV6-5 to TRBJ1-2; weak D call: TRBD1 (5 bases). Germline lookup yields CDR1 MNHEY and CDR2 SVGAGI. V was shortened by 5 bases and J by 4 bases, with 20 bases between the two germline ends. This CDR3 has 16 residues. CDR3 residues: CASSGAQALGFYGYTF. CDR3 nucleotide sequence: TGTGCCAGCAGTGGGGCACAGGCCCTGGGGTTCTATGGCTACACCTTC.

The V gene is TRBV12-3 or TRBV12-4, the J gene TRBJ2-3; 14 bases are shared with TRBD2. With V trimmed by 4 bases and J by 2 bases, 5 bases remained unmatched. This CDR3 is 17 amino acids long. CDR3 bases: TGTGCCAGCAGTTCGGGACTAGCGGGGGTCATCACAGATACGCAGTATTTT. Amino acid sequence: CASSSGLAGVITDTQYF.

The V gene is TRBV6-2 or TRBV6-3, the J gene TRBJ2-1, with D maybe TRBD2 (5 bases). The V gene lost 8 bases and the J gene lost 0 bases, with 14 bases spanning the gap. The germline V gene has CDR1 MNHEY and CDR2 SVGEGT. The CDR3 loop spans 15 amino acids. The CDR3 DNA sequence: TGTGCCAGCGGACTTAGGTCGAGCTCCTACAATGAGCAGTTCTTC. Translation gives CASGLRSSSYNEQFF.

The V gene is TRBV7-8, the J gene TRBJ1-1; possible D gene TRBD1, 6 bases. Per germline, CDR1 SGHVS and CDR2 FQNEAQ. V lost 5 bases, J lost 0 bases, and 28 bases lay in between. The CDR3 length is 20 residues. CDR3 bases: TGTGCCAGCAGCCAAAGGGCGATATACAGGGTACGGGAGATGAACACTGAAGCTTTCTTT. Protein sequence: CASSQRAIYRVREMNTEAFF.

The chain couples TRBV24-1 to TRBJ2-1; 8 positions agree with TRBD2. Germline lookup yields CDR1 KGHDR and CDR2 SFDVKD. Trimming cost V 3 bases and J 5 bases; bases outside gene matches: 11. This CDR3 contains 17 residues. This CDR3 reads CATSDPLAGKEDNEQFF. Here the CDR3 DNA reads TGTGCCACCAGTGATCCGCTAGCGGGCAAGGAGGACAATGAGCAGTTCTTC.

In its sample, this clonotype was seen a few times. The V call is TRBV19, the J call TRBJ2-3; 9 bases are a match to TRBD2. J gave up 2 bases and V 5 bases, and 5 bases lay outside the gene matches. The CDR3 covers 15 residues. Germline CDR1 LNHDA, CDR2 SQIVND (reference sequence). This chain's CDR3 is CASSASGGFTDTQYF. Here the CDR3 DNA reads TGTGCCAGTAGTGCGAGCGGGGGGTTCACAGATACGCAGTATTTT. The full variable domain, in which reference TRBV19 and TRBJ2-3 provide the parts outside the CDR3, is DGGITQSPKYLFRKEGQNVTLSCEQNLNHDAMYWYRQDPGQGLRLIYYSQIVNDFQKGDIAEGYSVSREKKESFPLTVTSAQKNPTAFYLCASSASGGFTDTQYFGPGTRLTVL.

The table lists this clonotype with a few counts. This chain connects TRBV29-1 to TRBJ2-7; TRBD1 might be the D (5 bases). The CDR3 totals 12 residues. CDR1 is SQVTM and CDR2 is ANQGSEA in the germline V gene. V lost 2 bases and J lost 0, with 5 bases in between. CDR3 nucleotide sequence: TGCAGCGTTGAACAGGGCTCCTACGAGCAGTACTTC. This translates into CSVEQGSYEQYF.

This chain joins TRBV12-5 and TRBJ2-1; 7 bases fit TRBD1. This CDR3 contains 15 residues. Per the germline V gene, CDR1 is LGHNT and CDR2 is FRNRAP. V dropped 2 bases and J dropped 8; count of bases not matched to a gene: 9. The CDR3 DNA reads TGTGCTAGTGGTTTGACCCGGACAGGTTCGCATGAGCAGTTCTTC. It yields the protein CASGLTRTGSHEQFF.

The chain couples TRBV5-5 to TRBJ1-1; D is perhaps TRBD1 (6 bases). The V gene lost 4 bases and the J gene lost 0 bases, with 13 bases spanning the gap. Germline V lookup: CDR1 SGHKS, CDR2 YYEKEE (reference sequence). There are 15 residues in the CDR3. The CDR3 loop reads CASSRAGQMNTEAFF. DNA of the CDR3: TGTGCCAGCAGCCGAGCGGGACAAATGAACACTGAAGCTTTCTTT.

This clonotype was observed a single time. The V call is TRBV19, the J call TRBJ1-6; D not resolved. Germline-derived CDR1 and CDR2 are LNHDA and SQIVND (reference sequence). Trimming left V 7 bases short and J 7 bases short, with 17 bases between. The CDR3 runs to 15 residues. The CDR3 region has the DNA TGTGCCAGTACGCCGATTGGGAATGGGAATTCACCCCTCCACTTT. Amino acids: CASTPIGNGNSPLHF.

The rearrangement uses TRBV29-1 and TRBJ1-1; D unclear. From germline, CDR1 is SQVTM and CDR2 ANQGSEA. V shed 0 bases and J shed 0 bases, with 5 bases lying between them. The CDR3 is 13 residues long. The CDR3 region has the DNA TGCAGCGTTGAAGACCACGTGAACACTGAAGCTTTCTTT. Translated: CSVEDHVNTEAFF.

The chain links TRBV12-5 to TRBJ2-5; 7 bases map to TRBD1. Germline lookup yields CDR1 LGHNT and CDR2 FRNRAP. J was trimmed by 5 bases and V by 5 bases; bases with no gene match: 11. The CDR3 is 15 residues long. This CDR3 reads CASGASGGSSETQYF. CDR3 coding DNA: TGTGCTAGTGGTGCCTCAGGGGGTAGCTCGGAGACCCAGTACTTC.

The chain combines TRBV5-1 with TRBJ2-7, with 7 bases that match TRBD2. Looked up from germline, CDR1 is SGHRS and CDR2 is YFSETQ. The CDR3 contains 15 residues. V was pared by 0 bases and J by 5 bases, with 8 bases of the junction left unmatched. The CDR3: CASSLVAGVTDEQYF. CDR3 nucleotide sequence: TGCGCCAGCAGCTTGGTCGCGGGAGTTACCGACGAGCAGTACTTC. The full variable domain, completed using reference TRBV5-1 and TRBJ2-7, is KAGVTQTPRYLIKTRGQQVTLSCSPISGHRSVSWYQQTPGQGLQFLFEYFSETQRNKGNFPGRFSGRQFSNSRSEMNVSTLELGDSALYLCASSLVAGVTDEQYFGPGTRLTVT.